This TCR beta chain appears in the sequencing data of a study of T-cell memory formation after mild COVID-19 listed by TCRdb under 2021. Concerning the study at large: TCR sequence clusters from the two donors were largely donor specific. Two young, previously healthy adult volunteers, one female and one male, were included in the cohort. In two donors, T-cell clones that expanded and contracted after mild COVID-19 were followed by sequencing TCRalpha and TCRbeta repertoires longitudinally. Paper-wide results and their limitations: Contracting CD4+ clones turned up mainly in the CM and EM memory subsets, whereas EMRA was where CD8+ clones were enriched. SARS-CoV-2 specificity of the second-wave clones peaking on day 37 was not confirmed. Some responding clones were found in pre-infection memory, which suggests that pre-existing cross-reactive memory T cells took part in the SARS-CoV-2 response. Clones that contracted from day 15 to 85 showed balanced CD4/CD8 phenotypes, whereas a second wave of clones that expanded from day 15 to 37 leaned towards CD4+. The study covered only a couple of mild cases, and larger cohorts including severe cases with pre-infection samples were considered necessary.

As for this clonotype: Its antigen is unknown. Base qualities are not at hand, and no much larger clone is one base apart.

Ficoll-Paque density gradient centrifugation was the method used to isolate PBMCs. The run used an Illumina NovaSeq 6000. TCRalpha and TCRbeta cDNA libraries were constructed by 5'RACE with constant-segment primers, with sample barcodes and unique molecular identifiers being introduced. RNA was extracted from every sample with Trizol reagent. Library amplification was performed in two PCR steps, and a second sample barcode and Illumina TruSeq adapters were introduced in the second step. Libraries were sequenced on an Illumina NovaSeq with 2 x 150 bp paired-end reads. Per the original workflow: Reads were demultiplexed and collapsed into UMI-guided consensus sequences with migec v1.2.7. Using mixcr v2.1.11, UMI consensuses were aligned to TRA and TRB V and J templates and then assembled into clonotypes. A clonotype was counted as expanded or contracted only when both edgeR and NoisET called the clonotype significant, with the noise models trained on biological replicates. For edgeR calls, a false discovery rate-adjusted p below 0.01 and a log2 fold-change threshold of 1 were applied. PCA with hierarchical clustering of max-normalized trajectories of the 1000 most abundant clonotypes was used as exploratory dynamics analysis. Each responding clone was given a CD4 or CD8 phenotype based on the CD4+ and CD8+ repertoires, which had been sequenced separately. The raw public data were reprocessed by TCRdb itself: fastp quality trimming at Q25, MiXCR clonotype calling, in-frame beta chains only. Duplicate CDR3 protein sequences are folded into a single record with the most common DNA and genes. TCRdb assigned the V and J calls; the authors' analysis was not used. The table for this sample lists a few hundred thousand distinct CDR3 sequences; approximately 25% of them were counted only once. The ten largest clones take up about 12% of the sample.

The trim is 6 bases for V and 3 bases for J, with a gap of 18 bases between the germline ends. The CDR3 sequence holds 15 residues, the cysteine and phenylalanine included. The CDR3 DNA has 45 bases and is translated from base 1. The germline V gene yields SGHAT for CDR1 and FQNNGV for CDR2. The source material was PBMCs or a T cell subset sorted from them (not recorded which). The chain couples TRBV11-2 to TRBJ2-7; no D gene can be assigned with confidence. The receptor was isolated from an adult woman who had mild COVID-19 (a few samples of this study predate the infection). The sample titles of this study are shuffled in the database, so cell type and time point are left out; the donor was told from shared clones. Here is the DNA: TGTGCCAGCAGGCGCGAAAAGGGTTTTATCTACGAGCAGTACTTC. This is translated as CASRREKGFIYEQYF.